This passage covers 25 T cell receptor beta chains from one sample sequenced in a study of blood T cell repertoires in COVID-19. The table came from immunoSEQ multiplex PCR; TCRdb's copy has only in-frame clones and leaves some out. The table shows more than 250,000 clones, with around 87% occurring only once. Sequencing was performed on peripheral blood. The receptors derive from a man in his fifties or sixties with active or convalescent COVID-19.

This chain uses TRBV2 with TRBJ2-3, with TRBD2 matching over 7 bases. Germline CDR1 SNHLY, CDR2 FYNNEI. This CDR3 spans 12 amino acids. Germline trimming cut 7 bases from V and 4 bases from J; bases unmatched to any gene: 2. CDR3 loop: CASTGLADTQYF. CDR3 nucleotides: TGTGCCAGCACTGGACTAGCAGATACGCAGTATTTT.

The chain employs TRBV5-1 and TRBJ2-1; TRBD2 aligns across 7 bases. Germline V CDR1 and CDR2: SGHRS, YFSETQ. The V segment lost 5 bases and the J segment 0 bases; nucleotides outside the gene matches: 5. CDR3 length: 15 residues. The CDR3 sequence is CASRLAPSSYNEQFF. The CDR3, as DNA: TGCGCCAGCAGACTAGCGCCTAGCTCCTACAATGAGCAGTTCTTC.

This clone came up once. The chain couples TRBV6-5 to TRBJ2-3, with 10 nucleotides matching TRBD1. This CDR3 contains 15 residues. Germline lookup yields CDR1 MNHEY and CDR2 SVGAGI. The ends lost 6 bases at V and 6 bases at J; junction bases unmatched: 9. The CDR3 nucleotides are TGTGCCAGCAGGAAACGACAGGGGGCTTCTGATACGCAGTATTTT. Its protein is CASRKRQGASDTQYF.

The chain uses TRBV11-3 and TRBJ2-3; weak D call: TRBD2 (6 bases). Trimming pared 5 bases from V and 2 bases from J, leaving 17 bases between. Germline loops: CDR1 SGHNT, CDR2 YENEEA. The CDR3 is 16 residues long. CDR3 nucleotides: TGTGCCAGCAGCACTCCGGGGGAGCTTACCACAGATACGCAGTATTTT. This gives the protein CASSTPGELTTDTQYF.

This rearrangement joins TRBV5-1 to TRBJ1-4; TRBD1 aligns across 7 bases. The J segment lost 4 bases and the V segment lost 4 bases, leaving 4 bases of the junction unmatched. The CDR3 length is 14 residues. Germline CDR1 reads SGHRS; CDR2 reads YFSETQ. CDR3 region: CASSTGQHNEKLFF. The CDR3 nucleotides read TGCGCCAGCAGCACGGGACAGCATAATGAAAAACTGTTTTTT.

The chain recombines TRBV15 with TRBJ1-2; D might be TRBD1 (6 bases). V was clipped by 1 base and J by 4 bases, with 10 bases between them. In germline, CDR1 is LNHNV, CDR2 YYDKDF (reference sequence). The CDR3 extends over 14 amino acids. This chain's CDR3 is CATSRATGGYGYTF. For the CDR3, the DNA is TGTGCCACCAGCAGAGCGACAGGCGGCTATGGCTACACCTTC.

The chain combines TRBV30 with TRBJ2-5, with D possibly matching TRBD1 (5 bases). CDR3 size: 12 residues. Between the trimmed V and J ends, which lost 1 base and 9 bases, there was a span of 12 bases. Germline V gives CDR1 GTSNPN, CDR2 SVGIG (reference sequence). CDR3 loop: CAWSGQSKAQYF. The CDR3 nucleotides are TGTGCCTGGAGTGGACAGTCTAAGGCCCAGTACTTC.

V is TRBV5-4 and J is TRBJ2-1; 9 bases line up with TRBD2. CDR1 is SGHNT, CDR2 YYREEE, per germline (reference sequence). The V and J ends lost 4 bases and 2 bases, in that order; junction bases with no gene match: 7. The CDR3 contains 16 residues. The CDR3 reads CASSPIQREAYNEQFF. For the CDR3, the DNA is TGTGCCAGCAGCCCGATTCAGCGGGAGGCCTACAATGAGCAGTTCTTC.

The genes are TRBV5-8 and TRBJ1-4, with TRBD1 matching over 8 bases. After removal of 4 bases from V and 4 bases from J, the junction contained 9 bases not matched to a gene. The CDR3 contains 16 residues. The germline gives CDR1 SGHTS, CDR2 YDEGEE. The CDR3 DNA follows: TGTGCCAGCAGCCGATATCAGGGGGCGGGTAATGAAAAACTGTTTTTT. As protein: CASSRYQGAGNEKLFF.

The gene calls are TRBV3-1 (or the pseudogene TRBV3-2) and TRBJ1-1, with D possibly matching TRBD1 (6 bases). V lost 1 base and J lost 7, with 10 bases in between. CDR3 size: 13 residues. Germline V gives CDR1 LGHDT, CDR2 YNNKEL (reference sequence). The CDR3: CASSQGEGGEAFF. CDR3 coding DNA: TGTGCCAGCAGCCAAGGGGAAGGGGGTGAAGCTTTCTTT.

The chain has TRBV2 and TRBJ1-1; TRBD1 is a possible D gene (6 bases). Per germline, CDR1 SNHLY and CDR2 FYNNEI. V dropped 7 bases and J dropped 1 base, with 10 bases sitting between them. The CDR3 is made up of 13 amino acids. The DNA for the CDR3 is TGTGCCAGCATGGAGACAGGGAACACTGAAGCTTTCTTT. The encoded protein is CASMETGNTEAFF.

The chain recombines TRBV7-2 with TRBJ2-3; possibly TRBD2 for D (5 bases). CDR1 SGHTA and CDR2 FQGNSA come from the germline V gene. V was clipped by 6 bases and J by 2 bases, with 9 bases between them. There are 13 residues in the CDR3. CDR3 nucleotides: TGTGCCAGCAGTACTAGGGACACAGATACGCAGTATTTT. Translating gives CASSTRDTDTQYF.

This clone has only one observation. The J gene is TRBJ2-5, the V gene TRBV12-5; no clear D gene. V shed 1 base and J shed 2 bases, with 11 bases lying between them. The CDR3 covers 15 residues. The germline V gene has CDR1 LGHNT and CDR2 FRNRAP. In nucleotides, the CDR3 is TGTGCTAGTGGTTTGGGACTCGCTGAACAAGAGACCCAGTACTTC. It specifies CASGLGLAEQETQYF.

This clone appeared once. The V gene is TRBV5-1, the J gene TRBJ1-1; D remains unclear. The germline CDR1 and CDR2 sequences are SGHRS and YFSETQ. V lost 2 bases, J lost 1 base, and 12 bases lay in between. The CDR3 has 15 amino acids. The CDR3 sequence: CASSLLNGENTEAFF. CDR3 nucleotides: TGCGCCAGCAGCTTACTCAACGGGGAGAACACTGAAGCTTTCTTT.

The chain uses TRBV2 and TRBJ2-6; 9 nucleotides agree with TRBD1. This CDR3 is built from 17 residues. Germline CDR1 SNHLY, CDR2 FYNNEI. J gave up 0 bases and V 5 bases, and 5 bases lay outside the gene matches. DNA for the CDR3: TGTGCCAGCAGTCCGGGACAGGGCCTCTCTGGGGCCAACGTCCTGACTTTC. It translates to CASSPGQGLSGANVLTF.

The chain is built from TRBV4-2 and TRBJ1-3, with TRBD1 identical over 9 bases. The CDR3 is 16 amino acids. Unmatched junction bases numbered 5, after V lost 4 bases and J lost 1 base. Germline V lookup: CDR1 LGHNA, CDR2 YNFKEQ. DNA of the CDR3: TGTGCCAGCAGCCGGACAGGGGCATTGTCTGGAAACACCATATATTTT. It encodes CASSRTGALSGNTIYF.

The chain uses TRBV24-1 and TRBJ2-2, with 7 positions matching TRBD2. The CDR3 spans 16 residues. In germline, CDR1 is KGHDR, CDR2 SFDVKD. The V segment lost 1 base and the J segment 4 bases; nucleotides outside the gene matches: 5. The CDR3 here is CATSDFVGGSTGELFF. The CDR3 DNA sequence: TGTGCCACCAGTGATTTTGTGGGGGGGAGCACCGGGGAGCTGTTTTTT.

Remarks on this clone: This sample includes further DNA sequences coding for the same CDR3. The rearrangement uses TRBV29-1 and TRBJ2-7; 7 bases align to TRBD1. In germline, CDR1 is SQVTM, CDR2 ANQGSEA. V dropped 4 bases and J dropped 3; count of bases not matched to a gene: 3. The CDR3 length is 12 residues. CDR3 sequence: CSVGAGGYEQYF. The CDR3 DNA reads as TGCAGCGTTGGGGCAGGGGGCTACGAGCAGTACTTC.

The CDR3 bases are TGCGCCAGCAGCGTAACTCAGGGATACTATGGCTACACCTTC. Its translation: CASSVTQGYYGYTF. This rearrangement joins TRBV5-1 to TRBJ1-2; weak D call: TRBD1 (5 bases). V lost 4 bases and J lost 3, with 13 bases in between. The CDR3 totals 14 residues. Germline V gene sequence: CDR1 SGHRS, CDR2 YFSETQ.

The chain is built from TRBV11-2 and TRBJ1-1, with D perhaps TRBD1 (5 bases). Between the trimmed V and J ends, which lost 5 bases and 1 base, there was a span of 11 bases. The length of the CDR3 is 14 residues. The germline V gene encodes CDR1 SGHAT and CDR2 FQNNGV. The CDR3 loop reads CASSGAGPNTEAFF. The DNA for the CDR3 is TGTGCCAGCAGCGGGGCAGGGCCGAACACTGAAGCTTTCTTT.

This clone was detected a few times. The chain joins TRBV5-4 to TRBJ1-1; 7 bases are shared with TRBD1. The trim removed 6 bases at V and 5 bases at J, leaving 4 bases unmatched. Germline V CDR1 and CDR2: SGHNT, YYREEE (reference sequence). This CDR3 has 12 amino acids. CDR3 sequence: CASTRQGTEAFF. The CDR3 DNA reads as TGTGCCAGCACCCGACAGGGAACTGAAGCTTTCTTT.

The chain carries TRBV5-1 and TRBJ2-1; weak D call: TRBD1 (5 bases). Germline loops: CDR1 SGHRS, CDR2 YFSETQ. With 0 bases removed from V and 3 bases from J, the gap between germline ends came to 7 bases. The CDR3 covers 14 residues. This chain's CDR3 is CASSLDRSYNEQFF. CDR3 bases: TGCGCCAGCAGCTTGGACAGGAGCTACAATGAGCAGTTCTTC. The full variable domain, in which reference TRBV5-1 and TRBJ2-1 provide the parts outside the CDR3, is KAGVTQTPRYLIKTRGQQVTLSCSPISGHRSVSWYQQTPGQGLQFLFEYFSETQRNKGNFPGRFSGRQFSNSRSEMNVSTLELGDSALYLCASSLDRSYNEQFFGPGTRLTVL.

The CDR3 protein is CASSLAHGTATGELFF. The CDR3 DNA reads TGTGCCAGCAGCTTAGCCCACGGGACAGCAACCGGGGAGCTGTTTTTT. The J gene is TRBJ2-2, the V gene TRBV7-8; TRBD1 aligns across 7 bases. Germline-derived CDR1 and CDR2 are SGHVS and FQNEAQ. The V gene end was trimmed by 0 bases and the J gene end by 5 bases; junction bases not matched to a gene: 6. The CDR3 spans 16 residues.

The sample holds one count of this clone. This chain uses TRBV20-1 with TRBJ2-1; TRBD2 agrees at 7 bases. The CDR3 is 16 residues long. Germline CDR1 and CDR2: DFQATT and SNEGSKA (reference sequence). V lost 3 bases and J lost 5; bases outside the gene matches: 13. The CDR3 DNA is TGCAGTGCTAGTTCGGTCGCGGGAGCAAGGAACAATGAGCAGTTCTTC. Amino acids: CSASSVAGARNNEQFF.

The chain recombines TRBV27 with TRBJ2-7; perhaps TRBD1 as D (6 bases). The CDR3 runs 14 residues. Trimming took off 6 bases at V and 2 bases at J, with 14 bases between the two ends. Germline lookup yields CDR1 MNHEY and CDR2 SMNVEV (reference sequence). The CDR3 reads CASRDPGQPYEQYF. CDR3 DNA: TGTGCCAGCAGGGATCCGGGACAACCCTACGAGCAGTACTTC.